This T cell receptor beta chain was profiled in a study of CD8 T cells in ankylosing spondylitis. TCRdb re-called the 5' RACE reads through MiXCR, storing one row per CDR3 protein. This sample has about 170,000 distinct CDR3 sequences, with roughly 18% found just once. In the case of this clonotype: Just one base apart from a much larger clone, this may be a read error.

CDR3 length: 15 residues. Per germline, CDR1 SGHRS and CDR2 YFSETQ. The V gene end was trimmed by 5 bases and the J gene end by 7 bases; junction bases not matched to a gene: 9. The clonotype was recovered from a male donor with ankylosing spondylitis or in good health (not recorded which). Sequencing was carried out using blood, either unsorted or a sorted T cell fraction (not recorded which). The V and J genes are TRBV5-1 and TRBJ1-5; 10 nucleotides match TRBD1. The CDR3: CASSLTGGVEQPQHF. Written as DNA, the CDR3 is TGCGCCAGCAGTCTGACAGGGGGCGTAGAACAGCCCCAGCATTTT.